The rows below give T cell receptor beta chains drawn from one sample of a study of T-cell memory formation after mild COVID-19. TCRdb re-called the 5' RACE reads with MiXCR, one entry per CDR3 protein. The repertoire holds roughly 610,000 distinct CDR3 sequences, with roughly 17% as singletons. The sequenced material came from PBMCs or a T cell subset sorted from them (not recorded which). Receptors originate from an adult woman who had mild COVID-19 (a few samples of this study predate the infection). Cell type and time point are not known. Each CDR3 is given with its conserved first and last residue. D genes are given only for firm matches. Expanded clones get a size class; other rows say once, few or many, or leave the size out.

NA	once	TRBJ2-2	TRBV6-2/TRBV6-3	TGTGCCAGCAGTTACAACCGGGGGAACACCGGGGAGCTGTTTTTT	CASSYNRGNTGELFF
NA	NA	TRBJ1-1	TRBV5-1	TGCGCCAGCAGCTTGGTCCAGGGCGTGCAGGGCACTGAAGCTTTCTTT	CASSLVQGVQGTEAFF
NA	few	TRBJ2-3	TRBV12-3/TRBV12-4	TGTGCCAGCAGTCCGACTCAACTAACGCAGTATTTT	CASSPTQLTQYF
NA	few	TRBJ1-5	TRBV24-1	TGTGCCACCAGTGAAGGGGGTCGCAATCAGCCCCAGCATTTT	CATSEGGRNQPQHF
TRBD1	NA	TRBJ1-3	TRBV5-6	TGTGCCAGCAGCTTGTTTTCCCGCCGGGACAGACACTCTGGAAACACCATATATTTT	CASSLFSRRDRHSGNTIYF
NA	many	TRBJ2-7	TRBV7-9	TGTGCCAGCAGCCCGACAGGTCCCTCCTACGAGCAGTACTTC	CASSPTGPSYEQYF
NA	many	TRBJ1-2	TRBV19	TGTGCCAGTAGTAGCCGGTTTTATGGCTACACCTTC	CASSSRFYGYTF
NA	few	TRBJ1-2	TRBV29-1	TGCAGCGTAACCTGGAGGGATTCTGGCTACACCTTC	CSVTWRDSGYTF
NA	once	TRBJ1-4	TRBV7-8	TGTGCCAGCACCCTAACGGACACTTACGCAACTAATGAAAAACTGTTTTTT	CASTLTDTYATNEKLFF
NA	NA	TRBJ1-6	TRBV5-6	TGTGCCAGCTCATTAGGGTCGTGGAATTCACCCCTCCACTTT	CASSLGSWNSPLHF
NA	few	TRBJ1-1	TRBV10-3	TGTGCCATCAGGGACCGGGCCACAGACACTGAAGCTTTCTTT	CAIRDRATDTEAFF
NA	NA	TRBJ2-3	TRBV5-1	TGCGCCAGCAGCTTGCACCCTGACCGTCGTGATACGCAGTATTTT	CASSLHPDRRDTQYF
NA	many	TRBJ2-7	TRBV5-1	TGCGCCAGCAGCTTAAGGCTAGCGTCCTACGAGCAGTACTTC	CASSLRLASYEQYF
NA	few	TRBJ2-1	TRBV11-2	TGTGCCAGCAGCTTAGTAGGCTTTGGACAGAGAAATGAGCAGTTCTTC	CASSLVGFGQRNEQFF
NA	NA	TRBJ2-2	TRBV5-1	TGCGCCAGCAGCTTGTACTCCGGGGGCCCCTATACCGGGGAGCTGTTTTTT	CASSLYSGGPYTGELFF